The 10 T cell receptor beta chains in this list originate from one sample, sequenced in a study of blood T cell repertoires in COVID-19. Assay: immunoSEQ multiplex PCR; the TCRdb copy retains only in-frame clones and omits some. The profile shows about 150,000 clones, approximately 80% of them singletons. Input material: peripheral blood. The receptors stem from a woman aged 60 to 75 with active or convalescent COVID-19.

This chain joins TRBV6-5 and TRBJ2-7; D unclear. The CDR3 spans 13 residues. Trimming took off 4 bases at V and 1 base at J, with 8 bases between the two ends. Looked up from germline, CDR1 is MNHEY and CDR2 is SVGAGI. CDR3 DNA sequence: TGTGCCAGCAGTTCCGGAGTTTCCTACGAGCAGTACTTC. It codes for CASSSGVSYEQYF.

A word on this clone: The junction does not match germline at one end; this may be a read error. The CDR3 is CASSRNNQPQHF. The CDR3 coding sequence is TGTGCTAGCAGTCGTAACAATCAGCCCCAGCATTTT. The rearrangement uses TRBV6-1 and TRBJ1-5; D gene ambiguous. The CDR3 totals 12 residues. Germline lookup yields CDR1 MNHNS and CDR2 SASEGT.

The rearrangement links TRBV30 to TRBJ1-2; no firm D call. The V end lost 5 bases, the J end lost 1 base, and 5 bases lay between the germline ends. CDR3 size: 11 residues. Germline V lookup: CDR1 GTSNPN, CDR2 SVGIG (reference sequence). The chain's CDR3 is CAWGSNYGYTF. The CDR3 DNA sequence: TGTGCCTGGGGGAGTAACTATGGCTACACCTTC.

The rearrangement joins TRBV19 to TRBJ1-2; D remains ambiguous. The V end was cut by 5 bases, the J end by 7 bases, with 11 bases between. Germline CDR1 LNHDA, CDR2 SQIVND (reference sequence). The CDR3 is made up of 12 amino acids. The CDR3 sequence is CASSGRPVGYTF. CDR3 nucleotides: TGTGCCAGTAGTGGGAGACCAGTTGGCTACACCTTC.

This clone was observed a few times. The chain joins TRBV7-2 to TRBJ2-2; unclear D gene. Trimming took off 1 base at V and 0 bases at J, with 6 bases between the two ends. Germline CDR1 is SGHTA and CDR2 is FQGNSA. This CDR3 spans 15 amino acids. Here the CDR3 reads CASSLDQANTGELFF. Written as DNA, the CDR3 is TGTGCCAGCAGCTTAGACCAGGCGAACACCGGGGAGCTGTTTTTT.

This clone was counted only a few times. The chain uses TRBV27 and TRBJ1-2, with 11 bases matching TRBD1. The CDR3 length is 14 residues. Germline CDR1 reads MNHEY; CDR2 reads SMNVEV (reference sequence). Unmatched junction bases numbered 4, after V lost 3 bases and J lost 7 bases. CDR3 amino acids: CASSFGQGAVGYTF. CDR3 in DNA: TGTGCCAGCAGTTTTGGACAGGGGGCGGTTGGCTACACCTTC.

The chain joins TRBV7-3 to TRBJ2-1, with 7 bases fitting TRBD2. In germline, CDR1 is SGHTA, CDR2 FQGTGA. J gave up 4 bases and V 1 base, and 7 bases lay outside the gene matches. This CDR3 has 16 residues. CDR3 loop: CASSLRPSGTYNEQFF. CDR3 nucleotides: TGTGCCAGCAGCTTAAGGCCTAGCGGTACATACAATGAGCAGTTCTTC. The whole variable domain, remainder taken from reference TRBV7-3 and TRBJ2-1, is GAGVSQTPSNKVTEKGKYVELRCDPISGHTALYWYRQSLGQGPEFLIYFQGTGAADDSGLPNDRFFAVRPEGSVSTLKIQRTERGDSAVYLCASSLRPSGTYNEQFFGPGTRLTVL.

The chain couples TRBV5-1 to TRBJ2-5; 11 nucleotides line up with TRBD2. V was pared by 4 bases and J by 5 bases, with 7 bases of the junction left unmatched. Germline assignment: CDR1 SGHRS and CDR2 YFSETQ. The CDR3 runs to 15 residues. The CDR3 is CASSPGTSGPETQYF. The CDR3 DNA reads TGCGCCAGCAGCCCTGGGACTAGCGGTCCTGAGACCCAGTACTTC.

V is TRBV5-1 and J is TRBJ1-6; D is ambiguous. The CDR3 runs to 13 residues. V lost 4 bases, J lost 8 bases, and 10 bases lay in between. Germline loops: CDR1 SGHRS, CDR2 YFSETQ. The CDR3 is CASSMDPDSPLHF. CDR3 coding DNA: TGCGCCAGCAGCATGGACCCGGATTCACCCCTCCACTTT. Variable domain in full (rest from reference TRBV5-1 and TRBJ1-6): KAGVTQTPRYLIKTRGQQVTLSCSPISGHRSVSWYQQTPGQGLQFLFEYFSETQRNKGNFPGRFSGRQFSNSRSEMNVSTLELGDSALYLCASSMDPDSPLHFGNGTRLTVT.

The V call is TRBV18, the J call TRBJ1-1; no clear D. This CDR3 comprises 14 residues. The germline V and J ends were trimmed by 1 base and 1 base, with 7 bases remaining between them. Germline values: CDR1 KGHSH, CDR2 LQKENI. The CDR3 nucleotides read TGTGCCAGCTCACCACGCACAGAGAACACTGAAGCTTTCTTT. This translates into CASSPRTENTEAFF. The full variable domain, in which reference TRBV18 and TRBJ1-1 provide the parts outside the CDR3, is NAGVMQNPRHLVRRRGQEARLRCSPMKGHSHVYWYRQLPEEGLKFMVYLQKENIIDESGMPKERFSAEFPKEGPSILRIQQVVRGDSAAYFCASSPRTENTEAFFGQGTRLTVV.